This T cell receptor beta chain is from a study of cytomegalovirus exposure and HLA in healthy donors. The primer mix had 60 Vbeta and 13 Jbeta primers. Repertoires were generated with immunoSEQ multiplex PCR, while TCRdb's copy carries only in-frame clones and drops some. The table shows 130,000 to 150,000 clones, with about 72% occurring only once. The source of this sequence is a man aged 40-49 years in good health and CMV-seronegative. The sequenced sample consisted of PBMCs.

This CDR3 reads CASSQSPSGNSYEQYF. CDR3 nucleotides: TGCGCCAGCAGTCAATCCCCTAGCGGAAACTCCTACGAGCAGTACTTC. This chain links TRBV23-1 with TRBJ2-7; 7 bases align to TRBD2. TRBV23-1 is treated as an ORF (open reading frame) with a function not yet certain. V gave up 0 bases and J gave up 0 bases; unmatched junction bases: 5. The CDR3 spans 16 residues.